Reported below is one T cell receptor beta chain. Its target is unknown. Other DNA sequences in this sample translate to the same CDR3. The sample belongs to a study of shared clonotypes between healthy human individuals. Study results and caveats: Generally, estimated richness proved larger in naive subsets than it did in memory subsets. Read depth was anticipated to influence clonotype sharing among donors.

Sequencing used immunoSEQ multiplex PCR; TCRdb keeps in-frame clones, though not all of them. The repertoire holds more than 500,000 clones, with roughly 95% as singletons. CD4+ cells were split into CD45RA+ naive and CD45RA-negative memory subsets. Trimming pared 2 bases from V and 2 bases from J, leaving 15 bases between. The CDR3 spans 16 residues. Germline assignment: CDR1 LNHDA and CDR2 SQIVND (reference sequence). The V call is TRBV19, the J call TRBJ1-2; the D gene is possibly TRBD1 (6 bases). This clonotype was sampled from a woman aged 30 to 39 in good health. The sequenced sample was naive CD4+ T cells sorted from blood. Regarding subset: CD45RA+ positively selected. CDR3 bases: TGTGCCAGTAGTATATTAGGGACAAAAGGGAACTATGGCTACACCTTC. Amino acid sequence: CASSILGTKGNYGYTF.